One sample yielded the 29 T cell receptor beta chains listed below, sequenced in a study of blood T cell repertoires in COVID-19. Sequenced by immunoSEQ multiplex PCR; TCRdb stores in-frame clones only, minus some. Of more than 50,000 clones in the sample, roughly 85% were seen once. The sequenced sample consisted of peripheral blood. Source of these receptors: a human donor in a cohort sampled during active COVID-19.

The chain employs TRBV6-1 and TRBJ1-2; D is undetermined. The CDR3 consists of 13 residues. Germline CDR1 MNHNS, CDR2 SASEGT. V was trimmed by 2 bases and J by 3 bases, leaving 7 bases between them. The CDR3: CASSETDYYGYTF. CDR3 nucleotide sequence: TGTGCCAGCAGTGAAACAGATTACTATGGCTACACCTTC.

The rearrangement joins TRBV12-5 to TRBJ2-3; no firm D call. Germline loops: CDR1 LGHNT, CDR2 FRNRAP. This CDR3 has 13 residues. The V end lost 0 bases, the J end lost 3 bases, and 4 bases lay between the germline ends. CDR3 amino acids: CASGLVLTDTQYF. CDR3 sequence (DNA): TGTGCTAGTGGTTTGGTACTAACAGATACGCAGTATTTT.

In its sample, this clone was seen once. V usage is TRBV10-3 and J usage is TRBJ2-7; 7 bases align to TRBD2. Trimming took 3 bases from V and 3 from J; bases not matched to a gene: 8. Germline CDR1 reads ENHRY; CDR2 reads SYGVKD. The length of the CDR3 is 15 residues. CDR3 bases: TGTGCCATCAGTGACGATGGCGGGGGAGACTACGAGCAGTACTTC. As protein: CAISDDGGGDYEQYF.

This sequence joins TRBV18 and TRBJ2-2, with 9 bases fitting TRBD1. In germline, CDR1 is KGHSH, CDR2 LQKENI. J lost 0 bases, V lost 5 bases, and 10 bases had no gene match. CDR3 length: 18 amino acids. As DNA, the CDR3 is TGTGCCAGCTCAGCCGGTCCGGGACAGGGCGCGAACACCGGGGAGCTGTTTTTT. This codes for CASSAGPGQGANTGELFF. The full variable domain, with the rest looked up from reference TRBV18 and TRBJ2-2, is NAGVMQNPRHLVRRRGQEARLRCSPMKGHSHVYWYRQLPEEGLKFMVYLQKENIIDESGMPKERFSAEFPKEGPSILRIQQVVRGDSAAYFCASSAGPGQGANTGELFFGEGSRLTVL.

This clone was picked up one time. The V and J genes are TRBV19 and TRBJ2-1; 11 bases map to TRBD2. CDR1 and CDR2 (germline): LNHDA, SQIVND (reference sequence). CDR3 length equals 15 residues. V lost 7 bases to trimming and J lost 7 bases; unmatched junction nucleotides: 9. For the CDR3, the DNA is TGTGCCAGTACCGATAGCGGGGGGGCCGATAATGAGCAGTTCTTC. This encodes CASTDSGGADNEQFF.

The rearrangement joins TRBV10-3 to TRBJ1-2; tentatively, D is TRBD1 (5 bases). The CDR3 is 15 amino acids. V lost 6 bases to trimming and J lost 2 bases, with 16 bases between them. Germline-derived CDR1 and CDR2 are ENHRY and SYGVKD. CDR3 sequence reads: CAISGGYQMNYGYTF. CDR3 nucleotides: TGTGCCATCAGCGGGGGGTACCAGATGAACTATGGCTACACCTTC.

The CDR3 DNA is TGTGCCAGTAGTAAGGACAGCTCCTATAATTCACCCCTCCACTTT. Translated: CASSKDSSYNSPLHF. This sequence joins TRBV19 and TRBJ1-6, with a possible D match to TRBD1 (6 bases). Trimming removed 4 bases from V and 0 bases from J, with 7 bases in between. In germline, CDR1 is LNHDA, CDR2 SQIVND (reference sequence). CDR3 size: 15 residues.

This clone occurred a few times. The rearrangement uses TRBV19 and TRBJ2-1, with 8 bases fitting TRBD1. V dropped 3 bases and J dropped 10; count of bases not matched to a gene: 11. Germline V gives CDR1 LNHDA, CDR2 SQIVND (reference sequence). This CDR3 comprises 15 residues. CDR3 sequence: CASSIGTGALGEQFF. The CDR3 bases are TGTGCCAGTAGTATTGGGACAGGTGCTCTGGGAGAGCAGTTCTTC.

The chain links TRBV2 to TRBJ1-5, with TRBD1 identical over 7 bases. V gave up 6 bases and J gave up 7 bases; unmatched junction bases: 9. Germline CDR1 and CDR2: SNHLY and FYNNEI. The CDR3 spans 14 residues. As DNA, the CDR3 is TGTGCCAGCAGCGCCGACCAGGGGGGCCAGCCCCAGCATTTT. It codes for CASSADQGGQPQHF.

This clone was observed a single time. CDR3 sequence reads: CAISPQGAPETQYF. The CDR3 nucleotides are TGTGCCATCAGCCCACAGGGGGCACCGGAGACCCAGTACTTC. The chain recombines TRBV10-3 with TRBJ2-5; 9 bases match TRBD1. This CDR3 has 14 amino acids. Germline CDR1 reads ENHRY; CDR2 reads SYGVKD. J lost 5 bases, V lost 6 bases, and 7 bases had no gene match.

Written as DNA, the CDR3 is TGTGCCAGCAGCTTTCAGGGCACAGATACGCAGTATTTT. Its protein is CASSFQGTDTQYF. This sequence joins TRBV5-6 and TRBJ2-3, with D unclear. This CDR3 has 13 amino acids. V was trimmed by 2 bases and J by 1 base, leaving 5 bases between them. Germline V gene lookup returns CDR1 SGHDT and CDR2 YYEEEE.

The chain couples TRBV11-3 to TRBJ2-2, with a possible D match to TRBD1 (6 bases). CDR3 length: 15 residues. Germline V lookup: CDR1 SGHNT, CDR2 YENEEA. V shed 5 bases and J shed 0 bases, with 10 bases lying between them. The DNA for the CDR3 is TGTGCCAGCAGCCCGACAGGTTCGAACACCGGGGAGCTGTTTTTT. It translates to CASSPTGSNTGELFF.

The chain couples TRBV18 to TRBJ1-3; D may be TRBD1 (6 bases). V lost 3 bases, J lost 0 bases, and 9 bases lay in between. Germline lookup yields CDR1 KGHSH and CDR2 LQKENI. The CDR3 sequence is 15 residues long. This CDR3 reads CASSPADSSGNTIYF. CDR3 coding DNA: TGTGCCAGCTCACCGGCGGACAGCTCTGGAAACACCATATATTTT.

The chain employs TRBV7-6 and TRBJ2-1; 8 positions agree with TRBD2. The trim removed 1 base at V and 6 bases at J, leaving 5 bases unmatched. CDR1 is SGHVS, CDR2 FNYEAQ, per germline. This CDR3 contains 15 residues. The CDR3 sequence is CASSLDVGGANEQFF. DNA of the CDR3: TGTGCCAGCAGCTTAGACGTCGGGGGGGCCAATGAGCAGTTCTTC.

V gene TRBV2 combines with J gene TRBJ1-5; D is possibly TRBD1 (5 bases). The CDR3 has 15 amino acids. V was trimmed by 6 bases and J by 2 bases, leaving 14 bases between them. In germline, CDR1 is SNHLY, CDR2 FYNNEI. This CDR3 reads CASSQGLDGNQPQHF. For the CDR3, the DNA is TGTGCCAGCAGCCAGGGCCTTGATGGCAATCAGCCCCAGCATTTT.

The V gene is TRBV6-4, the J gene TRBJ2-3; 10 bases match TRBD2. V lost 3 bases to trimming and J lost 4 bases; unmatched junction nucleotides: 4. The CDR3 has 15 residues. CDR1 is MRHNA and CDR2 is SNTAGT in the germline V gene. For the CDR3, the DNA is TGTGCCAGCAGTGAAGCGGGGGGGCCTCCAGATACGCAGTATTTT. Protein sequence: CASSEAGGPPDTQYF.

The chain combines TRBV5-1 with TRBJ2-5; D may be TRBD2 (5 bases). Germline V gene lookup returns CDR1 SGHRS and CDR2 YFSETQ. This CDR3 contains 13 residues. The germline V and J ends were trimmed by 3 bases and 2 bases, with 8 bases remaining between them. The CDR3 sequence is CASSSGGQETQYF. CDR3 bases: TGCGCCAGCAGCTCCGGAGGTCAAGAGACCCAGTACTTC.

The rearrangement uses TRBV27 and TRBJ1-2; no clear D. Trimming stripped 1 base from V and 4 bases from J, with 10 bases between. This CDR3 spans 14 amino acids. Germline CDR1 and CDR2: MNHEY and SMNVEV (reference sequence). The CDR3 loop is CASSLFRDSYGYTF. The CDR3 DNA reads TGTGCCAGCAGTTTATTTCGGGATTCCTATGGCTACACCTTC.

The chain links TRBV4-3 to TRBJ2-1, with TRBD2 matching over 7 bases. This CDR3 spans 17 amino acids. Germline CDR1 is LGHNA and CDR2 is YSLEER. After removal of 0 bases from V and 3 bases from J, the junction contained 8 bases not matched to a gene. Here the CDR3 reads CASSQDQGGGVYNEQFF. DNA for the CDR3: TGCGCCAGCAGCCAAGATCAGGGCGGGGGAGTCTACAATGAGCAGTTCTTC.

The rearrangement links TRBV5-1 to TRBJ2-3, with TRBD1 matching over 11 bases. The CDR3 is 16 amino acids. Trimming cost V 4 bases and J 0 bases; bases outside gene matches: 4. Germline V lookup: CDR1 SGHRS, CDR2 YFSETQ. DNA of the CDR3: TGCGCCAGCAGCGTCGGACAGGGGGCGAGCACAGATACGCAGTATTTT. Translating gives CASSVGQGASTDTQYF.

The sample holds a few counts of this clone. The chain links TRBV4-2 to TRBJ2-6; 9 positions match TRBD1. There are 16 residues in the CDR3. The V and J ends lost 1 base and 4 bases, in that order; junction bases with no gene match: 2. CDR1 and CDR2 (germline): LGHNA, YNFKEQ. The CDR3 coding sequence is TGTGCCAGCAGCCAAGGGACAGGGGTCGGGGCCAACGTCCTGACTTTC. Protein: CASSQGTGVGANVLTF.

DNA for the CDR3: TGTGCCAGCAGTTACGGCCACTCCTACGAGCAGTACTTC. It yields the protein CASSYGHSYEQYF. This chain connects TRBV6-5 to TRBJ2-7, with unresolved D. This CDR3 is built from 13 residues. Germline-derived CDR1 and CDR2 are MNHEY and SVGAGI. Trimming pared 2 bases from V and 0 bases from J, leaving 5 bases between.

The V gene is TRBV4-2, the J gene TRBJ2-3; 8 bases align to TRBD2. V lost 10 bases to trimming and J lost 2 bases; unmatched junction nucleotides: 14. Germline V lookup: CDR1 LGHNA, CDR2 YNFKEQ. The CDR3 is made up of 16 amino acids. CDR3 in amino acids: CATRGATLPSTDTQYF. The CDR3 region has the DNA TGTGCCACGCGGGGGGCGACCCTCCCCTCCACAGATACGCAGTATTTT.

The V and J genes are TRBV7-2 and TRBJ2-5, with 7 bases that match TRBD1. V shed 5 bases, J shed 5 bases, and the junction held 8 bases outside the gene matches. Germline-derived CDR1 and CDR2 are SGHTA and FQGNSA. CDR3 length: 14 amino acids. Here the CDR3 reads CASSKGQVPETQYF. CDR3 nucleotide sequence: TGTGCCAGCAGCAAAGGACAGGTCCCGGAGACCCAGTACTTC.

CDR3 bases: TGTGCCAGCAGCCCTGCGACAGGGAGCTCCTACGAGCAGTACTTC. This gives the protein CASSPATGSSYEQYF. V and J are TRBV3-1 (or the pseudogene TRBV3-2) and TRBJ2-7; 7 bases are shared with TRBD1. Germline CDR1 LGHDT, CDR2 YNNKEL (reference sequence). The CDR3 spans 15 residues. V dropped 4 bases and J dropped 0; count of bases not matched to a gene: 6.

This CDR3 reads CASSQVGGTEAFF. CDR3 sequence (DNA): TGTGCCAGCAGCCAAGTGGGAGGGACTGAAGCTTTCTTT. V is TRBV4-2 and J is TRBJ1-1; no definite D call. This CDR3 is built from 13 residues. CDR1 is LGHNA and CDR2 is YNFKEQ in the germline V gene. Trimming took 1 base from V and 5 from J, leaving 8 bases between them.

This clone was picked up one time. The V gene is TRBV29-1, the J gene TRBJ1-2; 7 positions agree with TRBD1. Germline V gene data show CDR1 as SQVTM and CDR2 as ANQGSEA. This CDR3 is 11 amino acids long. V shed 6 bases, J shed 10 bases, and the junction held 8 bases outside the gene matches. In DNA form, the CDR3 reads TGCAGCGTAGGAGGGGGACAGTTCTACACCTTC. This sequence encodes CSVGGGQFYTF.

This clone was recorded once. V gene TRBV27 combines with J gene TRBJ2-7; 8 bases agree with TRBD1. Germline V gene data show CDR1 as MNHEY and CDR2 as SMNVEV (reference sequence). V was clipped by 2 bases and J by 4 bases; unmatched bases: 7. The CDR3 length is 15 residues. As DNA, the CDR3 is TGTGCCAGCAGTTTAGCCTGGGGACAGGCTTACGAGCAGTACTTC. Translation: CASSLAWGQAYEQYF.

The chain carries TRBV5-1 and TRBJ1-2, with 7 nucleotides matching TRBD1. The CDR3 runs 17 residues. V lost 4 bases, J lost 0 bases, and 12 bases stayed unmatched. The V gene's germline CDR1 is SGHRS and CDR2 YFSETQ. The CDR3 spells CASSLSGTVIANYGYTF. The CDR3 DNA reads TGCGCCAGCAGCCTTTCCGGGACAGTGATAGCTAACTATGGCTACACCTTC.